This entry lists 30 T cell receptor beta chains sequenced from one sample in a study of blood T cells in healthy people across ages (dated by TCRdb to 2013 to 2016). The protocol used for the library was 5' RACE. Sequencer: Illumina HiSeq 2500. A second about 7 to 11 cycle PCR used a sample-barcoded 5' primer and a J-beta primer mix. TCRdb handled the public reads itself, with Q25 trimming in fastp and clone calling in MiXCR, and kept productive beta chains. Each CDR3 protein gets just one entry, which takes the most common genes and DNA from the rows behind it. Across this sample there are 2 million or so distinct CDR3 sequences, with around 48% seen only once. Approximately 2.1% of the sample is held by the ten biggest clonotypes. Specimen: blood. The source of these receptors is a woman between 35 and 50 years old in good health.

The chain links TRBV18 to TRBJ2-6, with D perhaps matching TRBD2 (5 bases). Between the trimmed V and J ends, which lost 6 bases and 0 bases, there was a span of 9 bases. CDR3 size: 15 residues. CDR1 is KGHSH and CDR2 is LQKENI in the germline V gene. CDR3 nucleotide sequence: TGTGCCAGCTCGGACTTTTCCTCTGGGGCCAACGTCCTGACTTTC. Translated, it gives CASSDFSSGANVLTF.

The chain has TRBV5-1 and TRBJ2-3; D may be TRBD1 or TRBD2 (5 bases each). CDR3 length: 13 residues. CDR1 is SGHRS and CDR2 is YFSETQ in the germline V gene. Trimming shortened V by 4 bases and J by 8 bases, and 14 bases separated the two germline ends. CDR3 loop: CASSVGDRGTQYF. CDR3 nucleotide sequence: TGCGCCAGCAGCGTGGGGGACCGTGGTACGCAGTATTTT.

This clonotype was observed a few times. The CDR3 DNA reads TGTGCCAGCACACAGGCAGGGGTCCCCTACGAGCAGTACTTC. It codes for CASTQAGVPYEQYF. The rearrangement joins TRBV6-5 to TRBJ2-7; weak D call: TRBD1 (6 bases). This CDR3 is 14 amino acids long. CDR1 MNHEY and CDR2 SVGAGI come from the germline V gene. V was clipped by 7 bases and J by 2 bases, with 15 bases between them.

Here the CDR3 reads CASSPTPAGHNSPLHF. CDR3 in DNA: TGCGCCAGCAGCCCCACCCCGGCAGGGCATAATTCACCCCTCCACTTT. This rearrangement joins TRBV4-1 to TRBJ1-6; tentative D call: TRBD1 (5 bases). Germline loops: CDR1 MGHRA, CDR2 YSYEKL. Trimming shortened V by 4 bases and J by 5 bases, and 15 bases separated the two germline ends. This CDR3 contains 16 residues.

The rearrangement joins TRBV5-1 to TRBJ2-7; TRBD1 is a possible D gene (6 bases). CDR3 length: 16 amino acids. V lost 4 bases to trimming and J lost 0 bases, with 17 bases between them. Germline V gene lookup returns CDR1 SGHRS and CDR2 YFSETQ. CDR3 sequence (DNA): TGCGCCAGCAGCCCGGATTGGCAGACAGGCTCCTACGAGCAGTACTTC. Protein sequence: CASSPDWQTGSYEQYF.

This clonotype showed up just a few times. V is TRBV4-3 and J is TRBJ2-1; 14 nucleotides line up with TRBD2. The length of the CDR3 is 15 residues. Losses at the gene ends were 6 bases for V and 7 bases for J; bases not matched to a gene: 5. CDR1 and CDR2 (germline): LGHNA, YSLEER. CDR3 DNA: TGCGCCAGCAGTCGGACTAGCGGGGGGAAGAATGAGCAGTTCTTC. Encoded protein: CASSRTSGGKNEQFF.

The CDR3 here is CASSRIAGQETQYF. The CDR3 DNA sequence: TGTGCCAGCAGCCGAATAGCGGGGCAAGAGACCCAGTACTTC. The chain recombines TRBV11-2 with TRBJ2-5, with 8 bases that match TRBD2. V trimming: 5 bases; J trimming: 2 bases; junction bases outside the gene matches: 4. Germline V gene sequence: CDR1 SGHAT, CDR2 FQNNGV. CDR3 length equals 14 residues.

This rearrangement joins TRBV20-1 to TRBJ2-7; no firm D call. The CDR3 totals 14 residues. The V gene's germline CDR1 is DFQATT and CDR2 SNEGSKA (reference sequence). Between the trimmed V and J ends, which lost 5 bases and 0 bases, there was a span of 14 bases. CDR3 loop: CSAPGRRHSYEQYF. CDR3 DNA sequence: TGCAGTGCTCCCGGCAGGCGACACTCCTACGAGCAGTACTTC.

The chain recombines TRBV20-1 with TRBJ2-7; the D gene is possibly TRBD2 (5 bases). V lost 0 bases and J lost 3, with 12 bases in between. Germline V gene sequence: CDR1 DFQATT, CDR2 SNEGSKA (reference sequence). The CDR3 has 14 residues. CDR3 nucleotide sequence: TGCAGTGCTAGAGATCGCGAGGGCGGCTACGAGCAGTACTTC. Translating gives CSARDREGGYEQYF.

The chain is built from TRBV5-1 and TRBJ1-6; D is unresolved. CDR1 and CDR2 from the germline V gene are SGHRS and YFSETQ. V was trimmed by 2 bases and J by 5 bases, leaving 14 bases between them. The CDR3 totals 16 residues. The CDR3 DNA sequence: TGCGCCAGCAGCTTAGGAGACTCCAGAGATAATTCACCCCTCCACTTT. Translated: CASSLGDSRDNSPLHF.

The chain uses TRBV7-9 and TRBJ1-2, with 9 positions matching TRBD1. The CDR3 consists of 17 residues. Per the germline V gene, CDR1 is SEHNR and CDR2 is FQNEAQ (reference sequence). V shed 4 bases and J 5 bases; nucleotides not matched to a gene: 14. CDR3 nucleotides: TGTGCCAGCAGCTCAACAGGGGGCGGACGACAAGAGTATGGCTACACCTTC. Its protein is CASSSTGGGRQEYGYTF.

The V call is TRBV20-1, the J call TRBJ1-1, with D hard to call. Trimming removed 6 bases from V and 1 base from J, with 6 bases in between. This CDR3 contains 11 residues. From germline, CDR1 is DFQATT and CDR2 SNEGSKA (reference sequence). CDR3 protein: CSAGENTEAFF. In DNA form, the CDR3 reads TGCAGTGCCGGAGAGAACACTGAAGCTTTCTTT.

The gene calls are TRBV12-5 and TRBJ2-1; D possibly corresponds to TRBD2 (5 bases). V gave up 1 base and J gave up 10 bases, with 11 bases separating them. This CDR3 region has 13 residues. Germline lookup yields CDR1 LGHNT and CDR2 FRNRAP. Here the CDR3 reads CASGLGRGAEQFF. The CDR3 nucleotides read TGTGCTAGTGGTTTGGGACGGGGAGCGGAGCAGTTCTTC.

The chain combines TRBV7-2 with TRBJ1-5, with TRBD1 matching 8 bases. The V segment lost 5 bases and the J segment 10 bases; nucleotides outside the gene matches: 10. Germline-derived CDR1 and CDR2 are SGHTA and FQGNSA. There are 14 residues in the CDR3. CDR3 bases: TGTGCCAGCAGCCCTCCCGGGACAGGATCCCCCCAGCATTTT. Translating gives CASSPPGTGSPQHF.

The rearrangement joins TRBV6-5 to TRBJ2-7; D is unclear. The V end was cut by 5 bases, the J end by 4 bases, with 15 bases between. Germline assignment: CDR1 MNHEY and CDR2 SVGAGI. There are 14 residues in the CDR3. CDR3 protein: CASSLGLLVYEQYF. CDR3 in DNA: TGTGCCAGCAGTCTTGGCCTCCTAGTGTACGAGCAGTACTTC.

This clonotype was recorded a few times. The chain carries TRBV20-1 and TRBJ1-4; perhaps TRBD1 as D (6 bases). The V end was cut by 4 bases, the J end by 13 bases, with 25 bases between. Germline-derived CDR1 and CDR2 are DFQATT and SNEGSKA (reference sequence). The CDR3 totals 15 residues. CDR3 coding DNA: TGCAGTGCTAAATCACAGGGTCGGGTCAACCCCCCACTGTTTTTT. It encodes CSAKSQGRVNPPLFF.

The table lists this clonotype with many counts. V gene TRBV7-2 combines with J gene TRBJ2-5; TRBD2 is a possible D gene (6 bases). There are 13 residues in the CDR3. The V gene's germline CDR1 is SGHTA and CDR2 FQGNSA. Deletions cut 5 bases from V and 3 bases from J, with 10 bases between. CDR3 amino acids: CASSARLEETQYF. DNA of the CDR3: TGTGCCAGCAGCGCCCGACTAGAAGAGACCCAGTACTTC.

The J gene is TRBJ1-2, the V gene TRBV20-1; D perhaps matches TRBD1 (5 bases). Per the germline V gene, CDR1 is DFQATT and CDR2 is SNEGSKA (reference sequence). The V end lost 2 bases, the J end lost 4 bases, and 11 bases lay between the germline ends. CDR3 size: 13 residues. The CDR3 DNA reads as TGCAGTGCTAGACTCTCCGGGGGCTATGGCTACACCTTC. Its translation: CSARLSGGYGYTF.

The genes are TRBV5-1 and TRBJ1-2, with 10 bases identical to TRBD1. CDR3 length: 14 residues. V was pared by 4 bases and J by 6 bases, with 6 bases of the junction left unmatched. Germline V gene sequence: CDR1 SGHRS, CDR2 YFSETQ. The CDR3 is CASSRDGTGDGYTF. As DNA, the CDR3 is TGCGCCAGCAGCCGTGATGGGACAGGGGATGGCTACACCTTC.

This clonotype was seen only a few times. The chain carries TRBV2 and TRBJ2-1; tentatively, D is TRBD1 (6 bases). From germline, CDR1 is SNHLY and CDR2 FYNNEI. The V and J ends lost 2 bases and 4 bases respectively, with 15 bases between them. The length of the CDR3 is 16 residues. The DNA for the CDR3 is TGTGCCAGCAGTGAAATGGGCAGGGGTTCATACAATGAGCAGTTCTTC. Amino acid sequence: CASSEMGRGSYNEQFF.

The chain uses TRBV10-1 and TRBJ2-7; no definite D call. The tail of the sequence fits TRBJ2-5 better, so the J call may be wrong. The CDR3 consists of 13 residues. The V gene's germline CDR1 is WNHNN and CDR2 SYGVQD (reference sequence). The CDR3 here is CASSGARDETQYF. The CDR3 bases are TGCGCCAGCAGTGGGGCGAGAGACGAGACCCAGTACTTC.

This clonotype was recorded at least ten times. The chain links TRBV29-1 to TRBJ2-6; no firm D call. The germline CDR1 and CDR2 sequences are SQVTM and ANQGSEA. The CDR3 runs to 16 residues. V dropped 6 bases and J dropped 0 bases, with 15 bases sitting between them. CDR3 sequence (DNA): TGCAGCGTCGTCGCAGCTGCTCGCTCTGGGGCCAACGTCCTGACTTTC. This codes for CSVVAAARSGANVLTF.

The chain recombines TRBV20-1 with TRBJ1-5; weak D call: TRBD1 (6 bases). This CDR3 spans 17 amino acids. V lost 5 bases to trimming and J lost 3 bases, with 23 bases between them. Germline V gene data show CDR1 as DFQATT and CDR2 as SNEGSKA (reference sequence). CDR3 residues: CSAQTPGVRKNNQPQHF. The CDR3 region has the DNA TGCAGTGCTCAAACACCAGGGGTAAGAAAGAACAATCAGCCCCAGCATTTT.

The chain has TRBV6-2 or TRBV6-3 and TRBJ2-1; D gene ambiguous. CDR1 is MNHEY, CDR2 SVGEGT, per germline. This CDR3 comprises 18 residues. V was clipped by 0 bases and J by 0 bases, with 15 bases between them. CDR3 sequence: CASSYSSAETPSYNEQFF. The CDR3 DNA sequence: TGTGCCAGCAGTTACTCGAGCGCGGAAACGCCCTCCTACAATGAGCAGTTCTTC.

The chain uses TRBV27 and TRBJ1-5, with TRBD1 identical over 8 bases. V trimming: 3 bases; J trimming: 11 bases; junction bases outside the gene matches: 15. CDR1 MNHEY and CDR2 SMNVEV come from the germline V gene (reference sequence). This CDR3 is built from 16 residues. The CDR3 sequence is CASSFRVPDRASSQHF. CDR3 in DNA: TGTGCCAGCAGTTTCCGGGTCCCGGACAGGGCATCATCCCAGCATTTT.

The chain carries TRBV6-5 and TRBJ1-6, with TRBD1 identical over 8 bases. J lost 13 bases, V lost 6 bases, and 14 bases had no gene match. CDR3 length: 15 amino acids. Germline CDR1 and CDR2: MNHEY and SVGAGI. CDR3: CASSTYQGASFPLHF. The CDR3 region has the DNA TGTGCCAGCAGCACCTATCAGGGGGCAAGTTTCCCCCTCCACTTT.

The chain combines TRBV5-1 with TRBJ1-5, with D unclear. Trimming stripped 7 bases from V and 0 bases from J, with 14 bases between. The CDR3 loop spans 15 amino acids. Per germline, CDR1 SGHRS and CDR2 YFSETQ. CDR3 loop: CASGTDGNSNQPQHF. The CDR3 DNA is TGCGCCAGCGGCACCGACGGGAATAGCAATCAGCCCCAGCATTTT. The whole variable domain, filled in from reference TRBV5-1 and TRBJ1-5, reads KAGVTQTPRYLIKTRGQQVTLSCSPISGHRSVSWYQQTPGQGLQFLFEYFSETQRNKGNFPGRFSGRQFSNSRSEMNVSTLELGDSALYLCASGTDGNSNQPQHFGDGTRLSIL.

This clonotype showed up many times. Germline and junction disagree at one end, which may indicate a read error. The chain is built from TRBV7-7 and TRBJ2-1; 8 bases agree with TRBD2. Germline assignment: CDR1 SSHAT and CDR2 FNYEAQ (reference sequence). CDR3 length equals 14 residues. CDR3 amino acids: CASSSFSGDNEQFF. In nucleotides, the CDR3 is TGTGCTAGCAGCTCATTTAGCGGGGACAATGAGCAGTTCTTC.

This clonotype was seen only a few times. V gene TRBV20-1 combines with J gene TRBJ2-1; 8 nucleotides line up with TRBD1. Unmatched junction bases numbered 7, after V lost 5 bases and J lost 4 bases. CDR1 DFQATT and CDR2 SNEGSKA come from the germline V gene (reference sequence). The length of the CDR3 is 14 residues. The CDR3 region is CSALGQAGYNEQFF. In DNA, the CDR3 is TGCAGTGCTTTGGGACAGGCAGGTTACAATGAGCAGTTCTTC.

This chain connects TRBV10-3 to TRBJ2-7; D is ambiguous. In germline, CDR1 is ENHRY, CDR2 SYGVKD. V was trimmed by 4 bases and J by 3 bases, leaving 10 bases between them. This CDR3 contains 13 residues. The CDR3 coding sequence is TGTGCCATCAGTGCGGGCGCCAACTACGAGCAGTACTTC. Translation gives CAISAGANYEQYF.